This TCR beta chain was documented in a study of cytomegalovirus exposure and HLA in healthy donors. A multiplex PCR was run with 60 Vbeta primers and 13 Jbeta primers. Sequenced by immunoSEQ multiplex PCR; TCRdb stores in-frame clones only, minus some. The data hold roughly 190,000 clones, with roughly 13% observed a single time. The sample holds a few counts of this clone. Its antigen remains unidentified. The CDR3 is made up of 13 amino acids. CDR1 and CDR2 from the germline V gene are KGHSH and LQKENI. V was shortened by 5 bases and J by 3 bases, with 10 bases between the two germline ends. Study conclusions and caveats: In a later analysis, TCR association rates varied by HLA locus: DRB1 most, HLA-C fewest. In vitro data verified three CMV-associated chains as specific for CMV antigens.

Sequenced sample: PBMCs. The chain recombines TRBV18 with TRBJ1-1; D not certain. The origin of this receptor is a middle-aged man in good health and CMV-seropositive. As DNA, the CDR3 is TGTGCCAGCTCAGCGGGGAGTCACACTGAAGCTTTCTTT. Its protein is CASSAGSHTEAFF.